The 14 T cell receptor beta chains below all came from one sample that was sequenced in a study of blood T cells in healthy people across ages. Then a second PCR, running roughly 6 to 12 cycles, was carried out with a sample-barcoded 5' primer and a J-beta primer mix. TCRdb passed the 5' RACE reads through MiXCR, listing each CDR3 protein once. The data show more than 650,000 distinct CDR3 sequences, 22% seen once. Sequenced input: blood. The receptors were gathered from a man aged 65 to 85 in good health.

On this clonotype itself: Sequence at one end of the junction differs from germline and may be a read error. The rearrangement links TRBV7-9 to TRBJ2-5, with D perhaps TRBD1 (6 bases). The J call may be wrong; the DNA end is better matched by TRBJ2-1. CDR1 and CDR2 (germline): SEHNR, FQNEAQ (reference sequence). The CDR3 runs to 17 residues. DNA of the CDR3: TGTACCAGCAGCAATCGTAAACAGGGATCGTTTTCTAATGAGCAGTTCTTC. This gives the protein CTSSNRKQGSFSNEQFF.

The chain is built from TRBV5-1 and TRBJ2-1; tentatively, D is TRBD2 (5 bases). The tail of the sequence fits TRBJ2-7 better, so the J call may be wrong. The CDR3 has 12 amino acids. Germline V gene sequence: CDR1 SGHRS, CDR2 YFSETQ. CDR3 sequence: CASSSGLNEQYF. CDR3 bases: TGCGCCAGCAGCTCTGGACTTAACGAGCAGTACTTC.

With respect to this clonotype: Its ends do not fully match the called genes, so a read error is possible. This chain uses TRBV7-8 with TRBJ1-5; D possibly corresponds to TRBD1 (5 bases). The CDR3 runs to 15 residues. Germline V gene sequence: CDR1 SGHVS, CDR2 FQNEAQ. In nucleotides, the CDR3 is TGTGCCAGCAGTTATGACAGCAATAGCAATCAGCCCCAGCGTTTT. Translating it yields CASSYDSNSNQPQRF. Based on the CDR3 plus reference TRBV7-8 and TRBJ1-5, the full variable domain is GAGVSQSPRYKVAKRGQDVALRCDPISGHVSLFWYQQALGQGPEFLTYFQNEAQLDKSGLPSDRFFAERPEGSVSTLKIQRTQQEDSAVYLCASSYDSNSNQPQRFGDGTRLSIL.

This chain links TRBV5-1 with TRBJ2-5; possibly TRBD2 for D (6 bases). Germline lookup yields CDR1 SGHRS and CDR2 YFSETQ. The CDR3 totals 16 residues. V was pared by 0 bases and J by 1 base, with 13 bases between. The CDR3 sequence: CASSLVVAGPQETQYF. In nucleotides, the CDR3 is TGCGCCAGCAGCTTGGTGGTTGCGGGACCCCAAGAGACCCAGTACTTC.

The chain carries TRBV12-3 or TRBV12-4 and TRBJ1-1; D uncertain. The CDR3 runs to 14 residues. The V gene lost 3 bases and the J gene lost 1 base, with 9 bases spanning the gap. The CDR3 protein is CASSFSSPNTEAFF. DNA for the CDR3: TGTGCCAGCAGTTTTTCTAGTCCGAACACTGAAGCTTTCTTT.

V usage is TRBV6-5 and J usage is TRBJ1-2, with D maybe TRBD1 (6 bases). CDR1 is MNHEY, CDR2 SVGAGI, per germline. Trimming removed 0 bases from V and 2 bases from J, with 7 bases in between. The CDR3 consists of 14 residues. The CDR3: CASSYSGANYGYTF. The CDR3 DNA reads as TGTGCCAGCAGTTACTCGGGGGCCAACTATGGCTACACCTTC.

The rearrangement joins TRBV7-9 to TRBJ1-6; tentatively, D is TRBD1 (5 bases). CDR1 and CDR2 from the germline V gene are SEHNR and FQNEAQ (reference sequence). Trimming removed 5 bases from V and 14 bases from J, with 16 bases in between. The CDR3 spans 13 residues. The CDR3 sequence is CASSPRGPATLHF. The CDR3 nucleotides read TGTGCCAGCAGCCCGAGGGGACCGGCAACCCTCCACTTT.

This chain uses TRBV7-8 with TRBJ2-2; D is ambiguous. Germline CDR1 reads SGHVS; CDR2 reads FQNEAQ. The ends were cut back, 5 bases at V and 1 base at J, with 20 bases in the middle. This CDR3 region has 18 residues. CDR3 sequence: CASSQAALVGKNTGELFF. The CDR3 coding sequence is TGTGCCAGCAGCCAAGCAGCTCTAGTGGGGAAGAACACCGGGGAGCTGTTTTTT.

CDR3 loop: CATSPSGQGYNEQFF. The CDR3, as DNA: TGTGCCACCAGCCCTTCCGGACAGGGCTACAATGAGCAGTTCTTC. The rearrangement joins TRBV24-1 to TRBJ2-1; TRBD1 aligns across 8 bases. V shed 7 bases, J shed 3 bases, and the junction held 7 bases outside the gene matches. This CDR3 region has 15 residues. Germline assignment: CDR1 KGHDR and CDR2 SFDVKD.

This clonotype occurred a few times. The chain uses TRBV12-3 or TRBV12-4 and TRBJ2-3; the D gene is possibly TRBD2 (5 bases). The CDR3 runs to 15 residues. V was pared by 3 bases and J by 6 bases, with 16 bases between. CDR3 in amino acids: CASSLRSGGRDTQYF. For the CDR3, the DNA is TGTGCCAGCAGTTTGAGGAGCGGTGGGCGGGATACGCAGTATTTT.

This clonotype was seen a single time. This chain links TRBV20-1 with TRBJ2-3, with D perhaps TRBD1 (6 bases). Trimming cost V 3 bases and J 6 bases, with 19 bases left between them. Looked up from germline, CDR1 is DFQATT and CDR2 is SNEGSKA (reference sequence). This CDR3 comprises 15 residues. The CDR3: CSASLSSTTGDTQYF. The CDR3 nucleotides are TGCAGTGCTAGCCTCTCTAGTACCACAGGGGATACGCAGTATTTT.

V gene TRBV7-9 combines with J gene TRBJ1-2; the D gene is possibly TRBD1 (5 bases). The CDR3 covers 13 residues. Deletions cut 3 bases from V and 3 bases from J, with 8 bases between. CDR1 SEHNR and CDR2 FQNEAQ come from the germline V gene (reference sequence). CDR3 amino acids: CASSLTDYYGYTF. The CDR3 coding sequence is TGTGCCAGCAGCTTGACAGATTACTATGGCTACACCTTC.

The J gene is TRBJ1-2, the V gene TRBV3-1, with D possibly being TRBD1 (6 bases). CDR1 is LGHDT, CDR2 YNNKEL, per germline (reference sequence). With 1 base removed from V and 6 bases from J, the gap between germline ends came to 18 bases. The CDR3 spans 16 residues. CDR3 sequence: CASSQGGGTPRDGYTF. DNA for the CDR3: TGTGCCAGCAGCCAAGGAGGAGGGACACCCAGGGATGGCTACACCTTC.

This clonotype was observed a handful of times. The V and J genes are TRBV19 and TRBJ2-5; 12 nucleotides match TRBD2. The J call may be in error: the DNA end matches TRBJ2-1 better. The germline gives CDR1 LNHDA, CDR2 SQIVND (reference sequence). CDR3 length: 17 residues. CDR3 in DNA: TGTGCCAGTAGTCCCTGGACTAGCGGGACCCTGGGGAATGAGCAGTTCTTC. As protein: CASSPWTSGTLGNEQFF.